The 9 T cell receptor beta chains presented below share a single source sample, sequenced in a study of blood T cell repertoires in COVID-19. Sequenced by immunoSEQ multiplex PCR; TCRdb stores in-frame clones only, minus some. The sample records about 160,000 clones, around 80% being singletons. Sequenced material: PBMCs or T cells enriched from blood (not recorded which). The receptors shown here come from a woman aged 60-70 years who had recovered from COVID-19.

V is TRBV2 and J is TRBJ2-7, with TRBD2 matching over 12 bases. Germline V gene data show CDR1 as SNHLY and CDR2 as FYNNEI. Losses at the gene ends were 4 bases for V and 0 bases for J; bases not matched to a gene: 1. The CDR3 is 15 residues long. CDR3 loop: CASSGGLAGSYEQYF. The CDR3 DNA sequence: TGTGCCAGCAGTGGGGGACTAGCGGGCTCCTACGAGCAGTACTTC.

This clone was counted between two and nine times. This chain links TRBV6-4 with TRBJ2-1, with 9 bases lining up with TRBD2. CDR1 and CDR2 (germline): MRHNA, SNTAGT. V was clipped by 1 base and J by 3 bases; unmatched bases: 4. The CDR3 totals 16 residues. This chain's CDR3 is CASSDYASGDYNEQFF. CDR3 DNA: TGTGCCAGCAGTGACTATGCTAGCGGGGACTACAATGAGCAGTTCTTC.

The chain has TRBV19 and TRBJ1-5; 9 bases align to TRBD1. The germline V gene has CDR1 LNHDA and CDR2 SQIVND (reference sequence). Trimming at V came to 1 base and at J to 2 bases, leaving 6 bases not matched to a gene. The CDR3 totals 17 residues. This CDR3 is CASSIAGTGKGNQPQHF. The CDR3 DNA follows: TGTGCCAGTAGTATAGCCGGGACAGGGAAGGGCAATCAGCCCCAGCATTTT.

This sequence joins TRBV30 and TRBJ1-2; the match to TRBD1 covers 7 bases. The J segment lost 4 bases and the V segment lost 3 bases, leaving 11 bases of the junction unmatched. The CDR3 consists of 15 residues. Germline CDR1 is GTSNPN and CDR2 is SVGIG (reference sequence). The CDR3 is CAWRSSGTAIYGYTF. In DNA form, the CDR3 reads TGTGCCTGGAGATCCTCCGGGACAGCGATCTATGGCTACACCTTC. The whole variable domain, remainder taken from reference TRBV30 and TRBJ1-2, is SQTIHQWPATLVQPVGSPLSLECTVEGTSNPNLYWYRQAAGRGLQLLFYSVGIGQISSEVPQNLSASRPQDRQFILSSKKLLLSDSGFYLCAWRSSGTAIYGYTFGSGTRLTVV.

Here the CDR3 DNA reads TGTGCCAGCAGTTTGACCCTGGACGGAAAGGGGGAGCAGTACTTC. This sequence encodes CASSLTLDGKGEQYF. The chain combines TRBV27 with TRBJ2-7; D may be TRBD1 (5 bases). This CDR3 contains 15 residues. Germline V gives CDR1 MNHEY, CDR2 SMNVEV (reference sequence). V lost 3 bases and J lost 7, with 19 bases in between.

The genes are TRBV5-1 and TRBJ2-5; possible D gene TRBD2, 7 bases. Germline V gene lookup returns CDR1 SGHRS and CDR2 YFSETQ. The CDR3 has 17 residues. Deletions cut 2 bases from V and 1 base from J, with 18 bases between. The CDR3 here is CASSFQIGGPTQETQYF. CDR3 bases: TGCGCCAGCAGCTTTCAAATCGGGGGGCCGACCCAAGAGACCCAGTACTTC.

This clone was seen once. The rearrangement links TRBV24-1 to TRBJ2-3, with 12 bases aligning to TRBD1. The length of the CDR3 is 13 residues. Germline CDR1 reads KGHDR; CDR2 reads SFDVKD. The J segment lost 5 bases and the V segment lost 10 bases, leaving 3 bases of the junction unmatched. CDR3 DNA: TGTGCCACGGGACAGGGGGCTGGAGATACGCAGTATTTT. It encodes CATGQGAGDTQYF.

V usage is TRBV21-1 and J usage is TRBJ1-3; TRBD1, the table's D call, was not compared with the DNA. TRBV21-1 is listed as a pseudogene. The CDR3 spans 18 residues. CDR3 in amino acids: CASSNVPGQGAVGNTIYF. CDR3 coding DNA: TGTGCCAGCAGCAACGTTCCGGGACAGGGGGCGGTCGGAAACACCATATATTTT.

CDR3 DNA: TGTGCCAGCAGTTACCCCCCTGGGGGCTTCGCGTTCGGCTATGGCTACACCTTC. Amino acids: CASSYPPGGFAFGYGYTF. This chain uses TRBV6-2 or TRBV6-3 with TRBJ1-2, with D perhaps TRBD1 (6 bases). The length of the CDR3 is 18 residues. Germline CDR1 and CDR2: MNHEY and SVGEGT. V lost 2 bases to trimming and J lost 4 bases, with 23 bases between them.